These 14 T cell receptor beta chains share one sample of origin, sequenced in a study of T cells in Graves' hyperthyroidism and ophthalmopathy. Amplification of TCR beta CDR3 regions was performed using RNA transcripts as template. Researchers ran a first-round RT-PCR on the TCR CDR3 using the HTBI primer set. Each CDR3 protein gets one entry after TCRdb re-called the multiplex PCR reads with MiXCR. The repertoire holds about 620,000 distinct CDR3 sequences, with roughly 17% as singletons. Input material: blood. These receptors came from a woman aged 25-40 years with Graves' hyperthyroidism.

This clonotype has only a few counts. The germline gene is not matched at one end of the junction; a read error may be the cause. This rearrangement joins TRBV7-3 to TRBJ1-1; 7 positions agree with TRBD1. The CDR3 consists of 16 residues. Germline V gene data show CDR1 as SGHTA and CDR2 as FQGTGA. Written as DNA, the CDR3 is TGTGCCAGCAGCCCCGGAACAGGGGATATGAACACTGAAGCTTCCTTT. This gives the protein CASSPGTGDMNTEASF.

In this sample, this clonotype turned up a few times. The chain links TRBV6-2 or TRBV6-3 to TRBJ1-2; D unclear. CDR3 length: 13 residues. V lost 2 bases and J 10 bases, leaving 14 bases between the germline ends. Germline V CDR1 and CDR2: MNHEY, SVGEGT. The CDR3 sequence: CASSYSRLGYYTF. The CDR3 DNA follows: TGTGCCAGCAGTTACAGCCGACTGGGATACTACACCTTC.

The table lists this clonotype with many counts. CDR3 nucleotide sequence: TGTGCCAGCAGCTTATCCGAGGGGGGAGCAGACGAGCAGTACTTC. Translating it yields CASSLSEGGADEQYF. The chain combines TRBV7-9 with TRBJ2-7; tentatively, D is TRBD1 or TRBD2 (6 bases each). Between the trimmed V and J ends, which lost 2 bases and 5 bases, there was a span of 16 bases. The CDR3 covers 15 residues. The germline CDR1 and CDR2 sequences are SEHNR and FQNEAQ (reference sequence).

The V call is TRBV10-1, the J call TRBJ2-7; 9 nucleotides line up with TRBD1. With V trimmed by 8 bases and J by 0 bases, 8 bases remained unmatched. The CDR3 spans 15 residues. The germline V gene has CDR1 WNHNN and CDR2 SYGVQD (reference sequence). CDR3 sequence: CASVPGTGLSYEQYF. In DNA, the CDR3 is TGCGCCAGCGTACCCGGGACAGGGCTCTCCTACGAGCAGTACTTC.

There are many counts of this clonotype. The chain is built from TRBV15 and TRBJ2-5, with D tentatively TRBD1 or TRBD2 (5 bases each). The V gene's germline CDR1 is LNHNV and CDR2 YYDKDF (reference sequence). The CDR3 runs to 16 residues. V was cut by 3 bases and J by 5 bases, with 19 bases left in between. CDR3 sequence (DNA): TGTGCCACCAGCAGTGGCTTGGGACGGAGTGGGGAGACCCAGTACTTC. This gives the protein CATSSGLGRSGETQYF.

The gene calls are TRBV29-1 and TRBJ1-1; D perhaps matches TRBD1 (6 bases). This CDR3 has 14 residues. V lost 4 bases, J lost 1 base, and 13 bases lay in between. CDR1 SQVTM and CDR2 ANQGSEA come from the germline V gene. The CDR3 DNA follows: TGCAGCGTTGGGGGATGGACAGAGAACACTGAAGCTTTCTTT. The encoded protein is CSVGGWTENTEAFF.

This clonotype was counted only a few times. This chain links TRBV7-2 with TRBJ2-1; D is unresolved. In germline, CDR1 is SGHTA, CDR2 FQGNSA. There are 15 residues in the CDR3. V was shortened by 5 bases and J by 6 bases, with 17 bases between the two germline ends. CDR3 sequence reads: CASSPNPASSNEQFF. CDR3 DNA: TGTGCCAGCAGCCCCAACCCGGCTAGTAGCAATGAGCAGTTCTTC.

The sample holds many counts of this clonotype. V usage is TRBV20-1 and J usage is TRBJ1-2; 7 positions agree with TRBD1. The CDR3 loop spans 15 amino acids. The V gene end was trimmed by 3 bases and the J gene end by 0 bases; junction bases not matched to a gene: 7. The germline gives CDR1 DFQATT, CDR2 SNEGSKA (reference sequence). CDR3 nucleotide sequence: TGCAGTGCTAGCCCAGGGGGGGCTACTAACTATGGCTACACCTTC. Its translation: CSASPGGATNYGYTF.

On this clonotype itself: Sequence at one end of the junction differs from germline and may be a read error. J is TRBJ2-1 and V is TRBV28; D may match TRBD1 or TRBD2 (5 bases each). This CDR3 is 16 amino acids long. CDR1 and CDR2 (germline): MDHEN, SYDVKM. Here the CDR3 DNA reads TGTGCCAGCAGTTCGGGGCTCCTCCTCTCCTACAATGAGCAGCTCTTC. Amino acid sequence: CASSSGLLLSYNEQLF. The whole variable domain, remainder taken from reference TRBV28 and TRBJ2-1, is DVKVTQSSRYLVKRTGEKVFLECVQDMDHENMFWYRQDPGLGLRLIYFSYDVKMKEKGDIPEGYSVSREKKERFSLILESASTNQTSMYLCASSSGLLLSYNEQLFGPGTRLTVL.

This clonotype was counted a few times. The chain joins TRBV7-2 to TRBJ2-1; TRBD2 aligns across 11 bases. This CDR3 is 15 amino acids long. In germline, CDR1 is SGHTA, CDR2 FQGNSA. J was trimmed by 6 bases and V by 4 bases; bases with no gene match: 5. DNA for the CDR3: TGTGCCAGCAGCTCCTCGCTAGCGGGAGGCAATGAGCAGTTCTTC. It codes for CASSSSLAGGNEQFF.

CDR3 amino acids: CASSLVVAGASLDEQFF. The CDR3 DNA reads as TGTGCCAGCAGCTTAGTGGTAGCGGGGGCGTCTTTAGATGAGCAGTTCTTC. This rearrangement joins TRBV7-6 to TRBJ2-1, with TRBD2 identical over 9 bases. Per the germline V gene, CDR1 is SGHVS and CDR2 is FNYEAQ. The CDR3 covers 17 residues. V trimming: 1 base; J trimming: 8 bases; junction bases outside the gene matches: 12. Drawing the rest from reference TRBV7-6 and TRBJ2-1, the complete variable domain is GAGVSQSPRYKVTKRGQDVALRCDPISGHVSLYWYRQALGQGPEFLTYFNYEAQQDKSGLPNDRFSAERPEGSISTLTIQRTEQRDSAMYRCASSLVVAGASLDEQFFGPGTRLTVL.

The chain couples TRBV7-2 to TRBJ2-2, with D possibly TRBD2 on 6 matching bases. V lost 7 bases to trimming and J lost 0 bases, with 9 bases between them. Germline V gene lookup returns CDR1 SGHTA and CDR2 FQGNSA. The CDR3 runs to 14 residues. The CDR3 bases are TGTGCCAGCACAGGCGGGACGAACACCGGGGAGCTGTTTTTT. This gives the protein CASTGGTNTGELFF.

The V gene is TRBV2, the J gene TRBJ2-2; D gene unclear. CDR1 SNHLY and CDR2 FYNNEI come from the germline V gene. The length of the CDR3 is 15 residues. With 6 bases removed from V and 0 bases from J, the gap between germline ends came to 11 bases. This CDR3 is CASRGRTTNTGELFF. The DNA for the CDR3 is TGTGCCAGCAGGGGAAGGACGACGAACACCGGGGAGCTGTTTTTT.

The chain couples TRBV6-2 or TRBV6-3 to TRBJ1-5, with D possibly being TRBD1 (5 bases). From germline, CDR1 is MNHEY and CDR2 SVGEGT. Trimming pared 7 bases from V and 3 bases from J, leaving 10 bases between. This CDR3 has 13 residues. The CDR3 is CASNLQVNQPQHF. DNA of the CDR3: TGTGCCAGCAACTTACAGGTCAATCAGCCCCAGCATTTT.